Shown below are 30 T cell receptor beta chains from a single sample sequenced in a study of breast tumors, draining lymph nodes, adjacent tissues. TCRdb re-called the multiplex PCR reads with MiXCR, one entry per CDR3 protein. The sample includes approximately 230,000 distinct CDR3 sequences, nearly 35% of them seen just once. The lymph nodes were axillary draining lymph nodes from breast cancer patients. The sequenced sample consisted of axillary lymph node tissue. The receptors shown here come from a female donor with breast cancer. Some clones in this sample may be carry-over from other donors' samples.

There are many counts of this clonotype. CDR3 in amino acids: CASKKGLAGNTNTGELFF. The CDR3 coding sequence is TGCGCCAGCAAAAAAGGACTAGCGGGGAATACGAACACCGGGGAGCTGTTTTTT. This chain links TRBV5-1 with TRBJ2-2; 12 bases agree with TRBD2. With V trimmed by 6 bases and J by 0 bases, 9 bases remained unmatched. This CDR3 is 18 amino acids long. Germline V gene lookup returns CDR1 SGHRS and CDR2 YFSETQ.

This clonotype was found many times. The chain recombines TRBV2 with TRBJ1-5; weak D call: TRBD1 (5 bases). CDR1 and CDR2 from the germline V gene are SNHLY and FYNNEI. This CDR3 contains 15 residues. V was trimmed by 4 bases and J by 1 base, leaving 11 bases between them. The chain's CDR3 is CASSAGGSSNQPQHF. The CDR3 nucleotides read TGTGCCAGCAGTGCGGGGGGGTCGAGCAATCAGCCCCAGCATTTT. Full variable domain (rest looked up from reference TRBV2 and TRBJ1-5): EPEVTQTPSHQVTQMGQEVILRCVPISNHLYFYWYRQILGQKVEFLVSFYNNEISEKSEIFDDQFSVERPDGSNFTLKIRSTKLEDSAMYFCASSAGGSSNQPQHFGDGTRLSIL.

Ten or more counts support this clonotype. The rearrangement joins TRBV10-2 to TRBJ2-3; D gene uncertain. The germline V and J ends were trimmed by 3 bases and 0 bases, with 10 bases remaining between them. This CDR3 has 15 residues. Germline V gene data show CDR1 as WSHSY and CDR2 as SAAADI. The CDR3 reads CASSDRATSTDTQYF. CDR3 DNA sequence: TGCGCCAGCAGTGATCGGGCAACTAGCACAGATACGCAGTATTTT.

This clonotype was seen repeatedly, ten times or more. CDR3 loop: CASSLTSGQGSFQFF. The CDR3 DNA follows: TGTGCCAGCAGCTTAACTAGCGGCCAAGGAAGTTTTCAGTTCTTC. The chain combines TRBV7-9 with TRBJ2-1; 8 bases line up with TRBD2. The CDR3 is 15 residues long. The ends lost 2 bases at V and 13 bases at J; junction bases unmatched: 13. Germline V gene lookup returns CDR1 SEHNR and CDR2 FQNEAQ (reference sequence).

This clonotype showed up many times. The V call is TRBV12-3 or TRBV12-4, the J call TRBJ2-1; TRBD2 matches 12 bases. V dropped 6 bases and J dropped 7; count of bases not matched to a gene: 7. This CDR3 has 15 residues. DNA of the CDR3: TGTGCCAGCAGCCCTAGCGGGGGGGCCAATAATGAGCAGTTCTTC. It yields the protein CASSPSGGANNEQFF.

A note on this clonotype: This may stem from a read error, because a much larger clone lies one nucleotide away. The V gene is TRBV7-3, the J gene TRBJ2-5; the D call may be TRBD1 or TRBD2 (6 bases each). Germline-derived CDR1 and CDR2 are SGHTA and FQGTGA. The CDR3 is 15 amino acids. Written as DNA, the CDR3 is TGTGCCAGCAGCTTGTCCGGGGGTCGGACAGAGACCCAGCACTTC. It codes for CASSLSGGRTETQHF.

This sequence joins TRBV12-3 or TRBV12-4 and TRBJ1-2; 7 bases are a match to TRBD1. This CDR3 has 16 amino acids. J lost 7 bases, V lost 3 bases, and 14 bases had no gene match. In DNA, the CDR3 is TGTGCCAGCAGTTTTACGGTAACCGGGACAGCGGGTGGCTACACCTTC. Its protein is CASSFTVTGTAGGYTF.

This clonotype was recorded at least ten times. The CDR3: CASSPRRLFWYF. The CDR3 bases are TGTGCCAGCTCACCAAGACGGCTCTTTTGGTATTTT. The V call is TRBV18, the J call TRBJ1-3; D gene ambiguous. CDR1 and CDR2 (germline): KGHSH, LQKENI. The CDR3 length is 12 residues. V lost 2 bases, J lost 16 bases, and 15 bases lay in between.

The chain has TRBV5-6 and TRBJ2-1; tentative D call: TRBD1 (6 bases). CDR1 is SGHDT and CDR2 is YYEEEE in the germline V gene. The CDR3 extends over 16 amino acids. V was trimmed by 3 bases and J by 0 bases, leaving 13 bases between them. CDR3 in DNA: TGTGCCAGCAGCTCAGGGGTATACAGCTCCTACAATGAGCAGTTCTTC. This codes for CASSSGVYSSYNEQFF.

Details on this clonotype: A much larger clone differs by one base, so this may be a read error. This CDR3 reads CASSTGGGPRNEQSF. DNA for the CDR3: TGCGCCAGCAGCACTGGGGGGGGGCCTAGGAATGAGCAGTCCTTC. The chain recombines TRBV5-1 with TRBJ2-1, with TRBD2 as a possible D gene (7 bases). The germline CDR1 and CDR2 sequences are SGHRS and YFSETQ. CDR3 length: 15 residues.

This clonotype was recorded a few times. This chain uses TRBV6-1 with TRBJ2-3; 9 bases fit TRBD1. The CDR3 covers 15 residues. V lost 11 bases and J lost 1; bases outside the gene matches: 10. Germline CDR1 is MNHNS and CDR2 is SASEGT. In nucleotides, the CDR3 is TGTGCCTCTCACTTACAGGGGGCTGGCACAGATACGCAGTATTTT. Its translation: CASHLQGAGTDTQYF.

This clonotype was observed at least ten times. The chain couples TRBV5-1 to TRBJ1-2, with D unclear. Trimming stripped 0 bases from V and 0 bases from J, with 12 bases between. Germline CDR1 SGHRS, CDR2 YFSETQ. CDR3 length equals 16 residues. The CDR3 here is CASSLAFQRSNYGYTF. CDR3 bases: TGCGCCAGCAGCTTGGCCTTTCAGAGATCTAACTATGGCTACACCTTC.

V usage is TRBV7-3 and J usage is TRBJ1-4; D remains ambiguous. Between the trimmed V and J ends, which lost 4 bases and 8 bases, there was a span of 8 bases. CDR1 and CDR2 from the germline V gene are SGHTA and FQGTGA. The CDR3 is made up of 12 amino acids. CDR3 bases: TGTGCCAGCAGCTGGGCGGGGGAAAAACTGTTTTTT. As protein: CASSWAGEKLFF.

The rearrangement uses TRBV29-1 and TRBJ1-3; D gene unclear. Germline CDR1 and CDR2: SQVTM and ANQGSEA. CDR3 size: 14 residues. V lost 1 base to trimming and J lost 2 bases, with 9 bases between them. The CDR3 bases are TGCAGCGTTGAAGTCCTCACACCTGGAAACACCATATATTTT. It yields the protein CSVEVLTPGNTIYF. Filled out from reference TRBV29-1 and TRBJ1-3, the complete variable domain reads SAVISQKPSRDICQRGTSLTIQCQVDSQVTMMFWYRQQPGQSLTLIATANQGSEATYESGFVIDKFPISRPNLTFSTLTVSNMSPEDSSIYLCSVEVLTPGNTIYFGEGSWLTVV.

This chain connects TRBV7-9 to TRBJ1-4; 7 bases fit TRBD1. The CDR3 loop spans 15 amino acids. The germline V gene has CDR1 SEHNR and CDR2 FQNEAQ (reference sequence). With 4 bases clipped from V and 7 bases from J, the junction kept 9 bases outside the gene matches. The CDR3 DNA reads as TGTGCCAGCAGCTCGGGGCAGGGGGAGGGTGAAAAACTGTTTTTT. Its translation is CASSSGQGEGEKLFF. The full variable domain, with the rest looked up from reference TRBV7-9 and TRBJ1-4, is DTGVSQNPRHKITKRGQNVTFRCDPISEHNRLYWYRQTLGQGPEFLTYFQNEAQLEKSRLLSDRFSAERPKGSFSTLEIQRTEQGDSAMYLCASSSGQGEGEKLFFGSGTQLSVL.

This clonotype was observed at least ten times. The chain uses TRBV5-1 and TRBJ2-3; TRBD2 agrees at 8 bases. The junction had 9 bases not matched to a gene; V was cut back by 6 bases and J by 3 bases. The CDR3 is made up of 15 amino acids. The germline CDR1 and CDR2 sequences are SGHRS and YFSETQ. CDR3 nucleotide sequence: TGCGCCAGCAACCGGGCGGGGGGTAATACAGATACGCAGTATTTT. Protein sequence: CASNRAGGNTDTQYF.

As regards this clonotype: Since a much larger clone is just one base distant, this may be a read error. The rearrangement uses TRBV20-1 and TRBJ2-7; D may be TRBD2 (5 bases). The CDR3 is 13 amino acids. V lost 3 bases, J lost 4 bases, and 13 bases lay in between. Germline V gene sequence: CDR1 DFQATT, CDR2 SNEGSKA (reference sequence). DNA for the CDR3: TGCAGTGCTAGTCGGCGGGCTAATTACGAGCAGTACTTC. Protein: CSASRRANYEQYF.

This clonotype was seen ten or more times. The gene calls are TRBV7-8 and TRBJ1-2; 7 positions agree with TRBD1. The CDR3 has 14 residues. CDR1 is SGHVS, CDR2 FQNEAQ, per germline. The J segment lost 4 bases and the V segment lost 0 bases, leaving 2 bases of the junction unmatched. The CDR3 spells CASSLAGQTYGYTF. CDR3 DNA sequence: TGTGCCAGCAGCTTAGCGGGACAGACCTATGGCTACACCTTC.

At least ten counts were recorded for this clonotype. V and J are TRBV6-6 and TRBJ1-5, with 7 bases fitting TRBD1. The V gene end was trimmed by 6 bases and the J gene end by 5 bases; junction bases not matched to a gene: 4. Germline CDR1 is MNHNY and CDR2 is SVGAGI (reference sequence). CDR3 length: 13 residues. The CDR3 sequence: CASRGGQHQPQHF. Here the CDR3 DNA reads TGTGCCAGCAGAGGGGGACAGCATCAGCCCCAGCATTTT.

This clonotype was observed a single time. The chain joins TRBV27 to TRBJ2-7, with D perhaps TRBD1 or TRBD2 (6 bases each). Per the germline V gene, CDR1 is MNHEY and CDR2 is SMNVEV (reference sequence). This CDR3 region has 16 residues. V was shortened by 4 bases and J by 4 bases, with 20 bases between the two germline ends. The CDR3 sequence is CASSSREDSQSYEQYF. CDR3 coding DNA: TGTGCCAGCAGTTCAAGGGAGGACAGTCAATCGTACGAGCAGTACTTC.

This clonotype showed up many times. V and J are TRBV15 and TRBJ2-5; 8 positions agree with TRBD1. The CDR3 runs to 13 residues. The V and J ends lost 6 bases and 5 bases, in that order; junction bases with no gene match: 5. In germline, CDR1 is LNHNV, CDR2 YYDKDF (reference sequence). CDR3 coding DNA: TGTGCCACCAGGTTACAGGGGGTGGAGACCCAGTACTTC. This gives the protein CATRLQGVETQYF.

This clonotype occurred many times. The V and J genes are TRBV3-1 and TRBJ2-3, with TRBD1 identical over 12 bases. The germline CDR1 and CDR2 sequences are LGHDT and YNNKEL (reference sequence). The CDR3 extends over 15 amino acids. With 1 base clipped from V and 9 bases from J, the junction kept 5 bases outside the gene matches. The CDR3 spells CASSQVPGQGATQYF. The CDR3 nucleotides are TGTGCCAGCAGCCAAGTCCCGGGACAGGGGGCCACGCAGTATTTT.

The table lists this clonotype with many counts. The gene calls are TRBV20-1 and TRBJ2-6; the D gene is possibly TRBD1 (5 bases). V shed 1 base and J shed 0 bases, with 16 bases lying between them. The CDR3 spans 18 residues. Germline assignment: CDR1 DFQATT and CDR2 SNEGSKA (reference sequence). The CDR3 sequence: CSARGRPGRSSGANVLTF. In nucleotides, the CDR3 is TGCAGTGCTAGAGGTCGGCCAGGGCGCTCCTCTGGGGCCAACGTCCTGACTTTC.

The rearrangement joins TRBV5-1 to TRBJ1-4; perhaps TRBD1 as D (6 bases). The CDR3 spans 18 residues. V shed 0 bases and J shed 0 bases, with 15 bases lying between them. Germline CDR1 reads SGHRS; CDR2 reads YFSETQ. The CDR3 spells CASSLEGDSGPTNEKLFF. The DNA of the CDR3 is TGCGCCAGCAGCTTGGAGGGGGACTCGGGCCCAACTAATGAAAAACTGTTTTTT.

The rearrangement links TRBV19 to TRBJ1-6; TRBD1 matches at 11 bases. The CDR3 spans 14 residues. Trimming at V came to 4 bases and at J to 10 bases, leaving 3 bases not matched to a gene. Germline CDR1 is LNHDA and CDR2 is SQIVND (reference sequence). Here the CDR3 reads CASSTGTGGSPLHF. The CDR3 DNA follows: TGTGCCAGTAGTACCGGGACAGGGGGATCACCCCTCCACTTT.

This clonotype was found many times. The chain employs TRBV4-1 and TRBJ2-2; tentative D call: TRBD2 (6 bases). The CDR3 has 19 amino acids. Per the germline V gene, CDR1 is MGHRA and CDR2 is YSYEKL. Trimming took 1 base from V and 1 from J, leaving 19 bases between them. The DNA for the CDR3 is TGCGCCAGCAGCCAAGGTTTTGCGTCTGGGGGGAGGAACACCGGGGAGCTGTTTTTT. It translates to CASSQGFASGGRNTGELFF.

This clonotype was seen just once. One base away lies a much larger clone, so this may be a sequencing read error. The chain is built from TRBV12-3 or TRBV12-4 and TRBJ2-1; TRBD2 aligns across 7 bases. The CDR3 covers 15 residues. The ends lost 0 bases at V and 6 bases at J; junction bases unmatched: 5. CDR3 nucleotides: TGTGCCAGCAGTTTAGCCGGGGAGGGATCCAATGAGCAGTTCTTC. This sequence encodes CASSLAGEGSNEQFF.

This clonotype was seen only once. The CDR3 end shows no conserved phenylalanine or tryptophan, and so a read error is likely. The chain uses TRBV19 and TRBJ2-1, with 8 positions matching TRBD1. The CDR3 is 16 amino acids. V gave up 3 bases and J gave up 4 bases; unmatched junction bases: 8. Germline values: CDR1 LNHDA, CDR2 SQIVND (reference sequence). CDR3 loop: CASSIGAGGGYNEQFS. In DNA, the CDR3 is TGTGCCAGTAGTATTGGGGCAGGGGGCGGTTACAATGAGCAGTTCTCC.

Many counts were recorded for this clonotype. J is TRBJ1-6 and V is TRBV2, with TRBD1 matching 9 bases. The ends lost 6 bases at V and 5 bases at J; junction bases unmatched: 5. The CDR3 spans 15 residues. Germline-derived CDR1 and CDR2 are SNHLY and FYNNEI. CDR3 DNA sequence: TGTGCCAGCAGCCCAGGGGACAGGGATAATTCACCCCTCCACTTT. Protein product: CASSPGDRDNSPLHF.

This clonotype has more than one count but fewer than ten. The J gene is TRBJ2-5, the V gene TRBV2; tentative D call: TRBD2 (6 bases). Trimming took off 6 bases at V and 4 bases at J, with 12 bases between the two ends. The CDR3 is 13 residues long. Germline V gene sequence: CDR1 SNHLY, CDR2 FYNNEI. DNA for the CDR3: TGTGCCAGCAGGCCCGTGGAGGGAGAGACCCAGTACTTC. Translation gives CASRPVEGETQYF.